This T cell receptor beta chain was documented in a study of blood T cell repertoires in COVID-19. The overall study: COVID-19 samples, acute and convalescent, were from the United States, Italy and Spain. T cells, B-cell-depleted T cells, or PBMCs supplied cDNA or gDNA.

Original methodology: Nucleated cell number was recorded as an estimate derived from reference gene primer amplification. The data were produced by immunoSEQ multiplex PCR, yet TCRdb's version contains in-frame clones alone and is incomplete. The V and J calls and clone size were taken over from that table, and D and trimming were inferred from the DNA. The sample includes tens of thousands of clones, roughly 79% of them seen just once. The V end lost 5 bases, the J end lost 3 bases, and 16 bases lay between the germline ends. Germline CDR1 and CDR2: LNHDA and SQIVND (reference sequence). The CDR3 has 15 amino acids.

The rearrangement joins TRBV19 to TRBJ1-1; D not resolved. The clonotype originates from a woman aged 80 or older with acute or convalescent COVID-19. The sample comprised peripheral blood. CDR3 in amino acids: CASSPDNFVDTEAFF. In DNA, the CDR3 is TGTGCCAGTAGTCCTGACAATTTCGTTGACACTGAAGCTTTCTTT. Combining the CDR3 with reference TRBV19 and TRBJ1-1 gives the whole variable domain DGGITQSPKYLFRKEGQNVTLSCEQNLNHDAMYWYRQDPGQGLRLIYYSQIVNDFQKGDIAEGYSVSREKKESFPLTVTSAQKNPTAFYLCASSPDNFVDTEAFFGQGTRLTVV.